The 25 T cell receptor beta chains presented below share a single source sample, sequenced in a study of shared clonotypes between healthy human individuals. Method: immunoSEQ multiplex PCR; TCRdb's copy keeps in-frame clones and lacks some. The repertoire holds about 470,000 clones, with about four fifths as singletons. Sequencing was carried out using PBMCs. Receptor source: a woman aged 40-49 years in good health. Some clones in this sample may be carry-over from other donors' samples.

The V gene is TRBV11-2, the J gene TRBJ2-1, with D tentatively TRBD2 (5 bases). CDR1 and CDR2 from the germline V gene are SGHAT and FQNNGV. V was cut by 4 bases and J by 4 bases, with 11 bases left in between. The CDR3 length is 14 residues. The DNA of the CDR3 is TGTGCCAGCAGCTCAACTAGGCAGTACAATGAGCAGTTCTTC. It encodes CASSSTRQYNEQFF.

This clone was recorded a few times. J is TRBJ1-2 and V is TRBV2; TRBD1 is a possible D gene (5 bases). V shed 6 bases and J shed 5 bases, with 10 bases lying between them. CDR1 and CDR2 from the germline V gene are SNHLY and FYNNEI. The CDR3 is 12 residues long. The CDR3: CASRTDLYGYTF. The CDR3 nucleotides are TGTGCCAGCAGGACAGATCTGTATGGCTACACCTTC.

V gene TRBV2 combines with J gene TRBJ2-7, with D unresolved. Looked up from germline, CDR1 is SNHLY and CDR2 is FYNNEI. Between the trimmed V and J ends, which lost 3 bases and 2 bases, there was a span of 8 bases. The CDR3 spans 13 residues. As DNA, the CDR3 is TGTGCCAGCAGTGAGACCGGTGCCTACGAGCAGTACTTC. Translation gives CASSETGAYEQYF.

DNA of the CDR3: TGTGCCAGCGGACTTTTATCCTACGAGCAGTACTTC. It codes for CASGLLSYEQYF. The chain joins TRBV2 to TRBJ2-7, with D perhaps matching TRBD2 (5 bases). CDR1 and CDR2 (germline): SNHLY, FYNNEI. Trimming left V 8 bases short and J 1 base short, with 9 bases between. The CDR3 runs 12 residues.

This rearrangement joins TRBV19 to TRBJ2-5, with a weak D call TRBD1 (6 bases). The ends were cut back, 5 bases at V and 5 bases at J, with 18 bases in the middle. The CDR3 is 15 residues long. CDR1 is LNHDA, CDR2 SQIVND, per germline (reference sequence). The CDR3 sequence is CASSPTGQWWETQYF. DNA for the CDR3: TGTGCCAGTAGTCCTACCGGACAGTGGTGGGAGACCCAGTACTTC.

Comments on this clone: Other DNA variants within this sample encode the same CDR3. The CDR3 sequence is CASSPGLAGVAYEQYF. CDR3 sequence (DNA): TGCGCCAGCAGCCCAGGACTAGCGGGAGTAGCATACGAGCAGTACTTC. V usage is TRBV5-1 and J usage is TRBJ2-5; TRBD2 matches 13 bases. Judging by the DNA end, TRBJ2-7 fits better; the J call may be wrong. From germline, CDR1 is SGHRS and CDR2 YFSETQ. The CDR3 length is 16 residues.

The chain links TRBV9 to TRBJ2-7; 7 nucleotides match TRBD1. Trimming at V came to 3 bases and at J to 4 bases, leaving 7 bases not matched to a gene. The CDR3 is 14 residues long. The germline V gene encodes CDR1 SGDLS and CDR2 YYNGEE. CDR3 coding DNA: TGTGCCAGCAGCGCAACCGGGACAGAATACGAGCAGTACTTC. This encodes CASSATGTEYEQYF.

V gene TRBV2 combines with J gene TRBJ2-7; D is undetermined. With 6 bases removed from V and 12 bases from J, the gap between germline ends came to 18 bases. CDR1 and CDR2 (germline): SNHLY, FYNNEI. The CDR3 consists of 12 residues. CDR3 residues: CASRVDTATAYF. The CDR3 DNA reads TGTGCCAGCAGGGTAGACACGGCGACTGCGTACTTC.

The CDR3 DNA is TGTGCCAGCAGCTTGTTTCGCCCGGACAACACTGAAGCTTTCTTT. Residues: CASSLFRPDNTEAFF. V usage is TRBV5-6 and J usage is TRBJ1-1; D is unresolved. The V end lost 1 base, the J end lost 2 bases, and 12 bases lay between the germline ends. The CDR3 runs to 15 residues. CDR1 is SGHDT, CDR2 YYEEEE, per germline.

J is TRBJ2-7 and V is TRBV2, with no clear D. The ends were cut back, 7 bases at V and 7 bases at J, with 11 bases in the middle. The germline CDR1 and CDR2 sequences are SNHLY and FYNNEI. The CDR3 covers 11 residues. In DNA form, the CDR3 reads TGTGCCAGCATCATGGTCGGGGAGCAGTACTTC. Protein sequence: CASIMVGEQYF.

The CDR3 is CASSPAGRVEQFF. As DNA, the CDR3 is TGTGCCAGCAGCCCAGCGGGGCGAGTTGAGCAGTTCTTC. The rearrangement joins TRBV4-2 to TRBJ2-1, with TRBD2 identical over 7 bases. The J segment lost 9 bases and the V segment lost 4 bases, leaving 6 bases of the junction unmatched. Germline V gene sequence: CDR1 LGHNA, CDR2 YNFKEQ. The CDR3 has 13 residues.

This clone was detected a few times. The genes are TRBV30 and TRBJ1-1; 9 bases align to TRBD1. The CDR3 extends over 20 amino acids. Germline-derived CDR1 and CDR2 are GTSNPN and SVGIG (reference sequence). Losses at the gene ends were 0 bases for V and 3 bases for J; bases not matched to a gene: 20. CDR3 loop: CAWSVFTGGLTGVLDTEAFF. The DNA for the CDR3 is TGTGCCTGGAGTGTATTTACAGGGGGCCTTACAGGGGTCTTGGACACTGAAGCTTTCTTT.

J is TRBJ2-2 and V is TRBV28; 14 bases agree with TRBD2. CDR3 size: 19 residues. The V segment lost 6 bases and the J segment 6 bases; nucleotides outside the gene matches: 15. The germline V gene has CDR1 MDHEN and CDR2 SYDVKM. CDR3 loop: CASSTTGGTSGSRPGELFF. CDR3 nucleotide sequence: TGTGCCAGCAGCACTACGGGGGGGACTAGCGGGAGTAGGCCCGGGGAGCTGTTTTTT.

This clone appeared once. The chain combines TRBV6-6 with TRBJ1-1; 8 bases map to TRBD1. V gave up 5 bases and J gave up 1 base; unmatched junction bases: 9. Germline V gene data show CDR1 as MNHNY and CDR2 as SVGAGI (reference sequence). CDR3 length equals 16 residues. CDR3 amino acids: CASSQPDRGGNTEAFF. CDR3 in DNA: TGTGCCAGCAGTCAGCCTGACAGGGGCGGGAACACTGAAGCTTTCTTT.

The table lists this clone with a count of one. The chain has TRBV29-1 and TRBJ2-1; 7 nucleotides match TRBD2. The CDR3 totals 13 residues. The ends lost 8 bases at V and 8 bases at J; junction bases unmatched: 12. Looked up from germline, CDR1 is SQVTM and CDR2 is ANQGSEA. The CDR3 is CSFGGGRWDEQFF. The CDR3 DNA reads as TGCAGCTTCGGGGGAGGGCGGTGGGATGAGCAGTTCTTC.

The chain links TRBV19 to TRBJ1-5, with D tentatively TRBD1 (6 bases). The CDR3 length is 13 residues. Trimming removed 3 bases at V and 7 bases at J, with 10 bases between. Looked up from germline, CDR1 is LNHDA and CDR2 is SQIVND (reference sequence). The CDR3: CASSMQGRQPQHF. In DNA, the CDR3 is TGTGCCAGTAGTATGCAGGGGAGACAGCCCCAGCATTTT.

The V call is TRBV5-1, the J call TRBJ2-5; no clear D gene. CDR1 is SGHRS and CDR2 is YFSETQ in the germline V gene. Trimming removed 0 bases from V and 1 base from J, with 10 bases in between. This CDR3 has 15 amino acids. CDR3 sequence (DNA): TGCGCCAGCAGCTTGGGTTTGCAGTTCCAAGAGACCCAGTACTTC. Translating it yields CASSLGLQFQETQYF.

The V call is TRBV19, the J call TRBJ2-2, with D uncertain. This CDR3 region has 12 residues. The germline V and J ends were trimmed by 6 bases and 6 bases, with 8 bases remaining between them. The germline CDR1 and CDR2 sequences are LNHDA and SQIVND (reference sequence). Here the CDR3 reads CASRESAGELFF. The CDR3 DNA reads TGTGCCAGTAGAGAGAGCGCCGGGGAGCTGTTTTTT.

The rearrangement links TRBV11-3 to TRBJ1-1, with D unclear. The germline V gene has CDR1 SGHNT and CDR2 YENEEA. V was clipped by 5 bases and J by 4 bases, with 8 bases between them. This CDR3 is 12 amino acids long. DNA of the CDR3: TGTGCCAGCAGCCCCTCGATCACTGAAGCTTTCTTT. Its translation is CASSPSITEAFF.

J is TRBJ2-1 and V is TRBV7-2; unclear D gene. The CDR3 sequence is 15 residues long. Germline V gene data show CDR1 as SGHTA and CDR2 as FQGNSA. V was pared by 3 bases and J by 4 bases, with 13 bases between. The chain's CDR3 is CASSFAASSYNEQFF. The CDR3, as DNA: TGTGCCAGCAGCTTTGCAGCGTCGAGTTACAATGAGCAGTTCTTC.

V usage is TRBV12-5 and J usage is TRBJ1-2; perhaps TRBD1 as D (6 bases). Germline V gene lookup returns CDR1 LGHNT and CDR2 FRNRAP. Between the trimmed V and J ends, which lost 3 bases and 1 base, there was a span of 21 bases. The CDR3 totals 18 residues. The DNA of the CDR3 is TGTGCTAGTGGTTTTAAACCCCTGGGGGCGTCGATTAACTATGGCTACACCTTC. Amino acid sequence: CASGFKPLGASINYGYTF.

The CDR3 region has the DNA TGTGCCAGCAGCCTCTCTGGGGCGGGCAATGAGCAGTTCTTC. This translates into CASSLSGAGNEQFF. The chain couples TRBV27 to TRBJ2-1; tentatively, D is TRBD1 or TRBD2 (5 bases each). This CDR3 region has 14 residues. In germline, CDR1 is MNHEY, CDR2 SMNVEV (reference sequence). V was trimmed by 6 bases and J by 6 bases, leaving 15 bases between them.

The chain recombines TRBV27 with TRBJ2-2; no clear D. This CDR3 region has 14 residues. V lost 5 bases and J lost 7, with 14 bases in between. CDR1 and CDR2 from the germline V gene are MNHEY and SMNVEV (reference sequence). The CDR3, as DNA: TGTGCCAGCAGTCTCAGATGGACGGGCGGGGAGCTGTTTTTT. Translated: CASSLRWTGGELFF.

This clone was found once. The CDR3 protein is CASSTMTSGSRVQYF. CDR3 DNA sequence: TGTGCCAGCAGCACAATGACTAGCGGGAGCAGGGTGCAGTACTTC. V is TRBV7-8 and J is TRBJ2-7, with TRBD2 identical over 12 bases. Looked up from germline, CDR1 is SGHVS and CDR2 is FQNEAQ. The CDR3 contains 15 residues. V shed 5 bases and J 9 bases; nucleotides not matched to a gene: 11. Full variable domain (remainder filled in from reference TRBV7-8 and TRBJ2-7): GAGVSQSPRYKVAKRGQDVALRCDPISGHVSLFWYQQALGQGPEFLTYFQNEAQLDKSGLPSDRFFAERPEGSVSTLKIQRTQQEDSAVYLCASSTMTSGSRVQYFGPGTRLTVT.

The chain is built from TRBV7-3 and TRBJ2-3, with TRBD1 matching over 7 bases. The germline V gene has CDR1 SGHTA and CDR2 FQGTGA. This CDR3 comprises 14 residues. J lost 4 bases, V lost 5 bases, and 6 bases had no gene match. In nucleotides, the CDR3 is TGTGCCAGCAGCCTCGACAGGGCGTCAGATACGCAGTATTTT. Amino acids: CASSLDRASDTQYF.